A selection of T cell receptor beta chains follows, all from one sample in a study of blood T cells in healthy people across ages. MiXCR, run by TCRdb on the 5' RACE reads, gives a single entry per CDR3 protein. The data show some 750,000 distinct CDR3 sequences, over 20% seen once. Sequencing was carried out using blood. The receptors come from a man between 65 and 85 years old in good health. The CDR3 runs from the conserved cysteine through the conserved F or W. Each record gives: CDR3 protein, V gene, J gene, clone size. Rows give clone size only sometimes, using once, few, many, or a class for an expanded clone.

cdr3_aa: CASSVEYSPLHF
v_call: TRBV9
j_call: TRBJ1-6
clone_size: .

cdr3_aa: CASSSSGGYEQYF
v_call: TRBV2
j_call: TRBJ2-7
clone_size: many

cdr3_aa: CASSAPPLVLSYNEQFF
v_call: TRBV2
j_call: TRBJ2-1
clone_size: few

cdr3_aa: CTSRETGANVLTF
v_call: TRBV12-3/TRBV12-4
j_call: TRBJ2-6
clone_size: .

cdr3_aa: CASSLGGTGHYGYTF
v_call: TRBV7-9
j_call: TRBJ1-2
clone_size: .

cdr3_aa: CATSERLSPADTQYF
v_call: TRBV24-1
j_call: TRBJ2-3
clone_size: .

cdr3_aa: CSVEEGQGGTQYF
v_call: TRBV29-1
j_call: TRBJ2-3
clone_size: many

cdr3_aa: CASSPRGQGKTDTQYF
v_call: TRBV18
j_call: TRBJ2-3
clone_size: .

cdr3_aa: CAISLAGDTDTQYF
v_call: TRBV10-3
j_call: TRBJ2-3
clone_size: .

cdr3_aa: CASSQGHRPPDTQYF
v_call: TRBV7-3
j_call: TRBJ2-3
clone_size: .

cdr3_aa: CSVGAGTNTGELFF
v_call: TRBV29-1
j_call: TRBJ2-2
clone_size: many

cdr3_aa: CASRPADRDGGELFF
v_call: TRBV5-1
j_call: TRBJ2-2
clone_size: few

cdr3_aa: CASSLVGQIYEQYF
v_call: TRBV7-2
j_call: TRBJ2-7
clone_size: few

cdr3_aa: CSVDTNEKLFF
v_call: TRBV29-1
j_call: TRBJ1-4
clone_size: many

cdr3_aa: CSETLAGETQYF
v_call: TRBV29-1
j_call: .
clone_size: few

cdr3_aa: CSARREGNSYNEQFF
v_call: TRBV29-1
j_call: TRBJ2-1
clone_size: many

cdr3_aa: CASSAGTSGVQETQYF
v_call: TRBV9
j_call: TRBJ2-5
clone_size: .

cdr3_aa: CASGKRPSETQYF
v_call: TRBV5-5
j_call: TRBJ2-5
clone_size: .

cdr3_aa: CASSLWAGGNTGELFF
v_call: TRBV5-6
j_call: TRBJ2-2
clone_size: few

cdr3_aa: CASSSVLSNQPQHF
v_call: TRBV18
j_call: TRBJ1-5
clone_size: few

cdr3_aa: CASRASPNEQFF
v_call: TRBV28
j_call: TRBJ2-1
clone_size: few

cdr3_aa: CASSHPLAAGELFF
v_call: TRBV11-1
j_call: TRBJ2-2
clone_size: few

cdr3_aa: CASSPSNTIYF
v_call: TRBV12-3/TRBV12-4
j_call: TRBJ1-3
clone_size: .

cdr3_aa: CASSLGPEQFF
v_call: TRBV7-9
j_call: TRBJ2-1
clone_size: many

cdr3_aa: CASSFLREDTQYF
v_call: TRBV12-3/TRBV12-4
j_call: TRBJ2-3
clone_size: .

cdr3_aa: CSARVARDSNQPQHF
v_call: TRBV20-1
j_call: TRBJ1-5
clone_size: .

cdr3_aa: CASSDPRGSLAKNIQYF
v_call: TRBV6-4
j_call: TRBJ2-4
clone_size: few

cdr3_aa: CASSLARASGGYNEQFF
v_call: TRBV7-2
j_call: .
clone_size: few

cdr3_aa: CASCRLGGRISEAFF
v_call: TRBV6-5
j_call: TRBJ1-1
clone_size: few

cdr3_aa: CASTRGANEKLFF
v_call: TRBV2
j_call: TRBJ1-4
clone_size: .

cdr3_aa: CASSELGTGVETQYF
v_call: TRBV6-1
j_call: TRBJ2-5
clone_size: many

cdr3_aa: CATSEEQGGTEAFF
v_call: TRBV10-3
j_call: TRBJ1-1
clone_size: .

cdr3_aa: CSALRGTNEKLFF
v_call: TRBV20-1
j_call: TRBJ1-4
clone_size: .

cdr3_aa: CSVENRAMETQYF
v_call: TRBV29-1
j_call: TRBJ2-5
clone_size: few

cdr3_aa: CASRTGTPPEKLFF
v_call: TRBV6-2/TRBV6-3
j_call: TRBJ1-4
clone_size: .

cdr3_aa: CASSLIRGDQPQHF
v_call: TRBV7-2
j_call: TRBJ1-5
clone_size: .

cdr3_aa: CATTNTRGIQETQYF
v_call: TRBV15
j_call: TRBJ2-5
clone_size: few

cdr3_aa: CASRGRRGGGTQYF
v_call: TRBV12-3/TRBV12-4
j_call: TRBJ2-3
clone_size: .

cdr3_aa: CASSQWTDGKTQYF
v_call: TRBV14
j_call: TRBJ2-5
clone_size: few

cdr3_aa: CASSFASQAVNEKLFF
v_call: TRBV5-1
j_call: TRBJ1-4
clone_size: many